This passage covers 30 T cell receptor beta chains from one sample sequenced in a study of blood T cell repertoires in COVID-19. Clones were read by immunoSEQ multiplex PCR, and TCRdb kept only the in-frame ones, dropping some. The sample has roughly 260,000 clones, more than 85% seen once. The sample comprised peripheral blood. The origin of the receptors is a person aged 18 to 30 with COVID-19, enrolled during active disease.

The gene calls are TRBV4-3 and TRBJ2-3, with 10 bases matching TRBD2. V dropped 4 bases and J dropped 2; count of bases not matched to a gene: 15. Germline CDR1 is LGHNA and CDR2 is YSLEER. The CDR3 has 19 residues. Written as DNA, the CDR3 is TGCGCCAGCAGCCCAAGAGATATTAGCGGGAGGACAACCACAGATACGCAGTATTTT. Translated, it gives CASSPRDISGRTTTDTQYF.

The chain uses TRBV19 and TRBJ2-7; 8 bases are shared with TRBD2. CDR3 length equals 13 residues. V trimming: 7 bases; J trimming: 7 bases; junction bases outside the gene matches: 9. Germline CDR1 is LNHDA and CDR2 is SQIVND (reference sequence). DNA for the CDR3: TGTGCCAGTACCTCCCCGGGAGGGGGTGAGCAGTACTTC. The encoded protein is CASTSPGGGEQYF.

The chain is built from TRBV28 and TRBJ2-3, with TRBD1 identical over 7 bases. The CDR3 consists of 16 residues. J gave up 1 base and V 1 base, and 5 bases lay outside the gene matches. Per the germline V gene, CDR1 is MDHEN and CDR2 is SYDVKM. CDR3 coding DNA: TGTGCCAGCAGTTTATATCCCGGACAGGGCACAGATACGCAGTATTTT. Translated, it gives CASSLYPGQGTDTQYF.

The chain is built from TRBV11-2 and TRBJ2-5; D unresolved. CDR1 and CDR2 (germline): SGHAT, FQNNGV. This CDR3 comprises 12 residues. V was clipped by 1 base and J by 4 bases, with 4 bases between them. This chain's CDR3 is CASSLGAETQYF. The CDR3 nucleotides read TGTGCCAGCAGCTTAGGCGCAGAGACCCAGTACTTC.

This chain uses TRBV18 with TRBJ2-1; the D gene is possibly TRBD1 (6 bases). The CDR3 sequence is 14 residues long. The ends were cut back, 3 bases at V and 8 bases at J, with 14 bases in the middle. Germline loops: CDR1 KGHSH, CDR2 LQKENI. In DNA, the CDR3 is TGTGCCAGCTCACCTAAGCAGGGGAGCGATGAGCAGTTCTTC. Protein: CASSPKQGSDEQFF.

The rearrangement joins TRBV24-1 to TRBJ2-5; a possible D gene is TRBD1 (6 bases). The V end lost 1 base, the J end lost 4 bases, and 12 bases lay between the germline ends. The CDR3 is 15 amino acids. Germline lookup yields CDR1 KGHDR and CDR2 SFDVKD. The CDR3 DNA reads TGTGCCACCAGTGATTTCAGGGGTGAGCGAGAGACCCAGTACTTC. Its protein is CATSDFRGERETQYF.

This clone was found once. The chain couples TRBV3-1 (or the pseudogene TRBV3-2) to TRBJ1-2; 7 bases are shared with TRBD1. Trimming took 1 base from V and 3 from J; bases not matched to a gene: 8. CDR1 is LGHDT and CDR2 is YNNKEL in the germline V gene (reference sequence). This CDR3 spans 16 amino acids. CDR3 DNA: TGTGCCAGCAGCCAAGGGTCGACAGGGCGCTACTATGGCTACACCTTC. It codes for CASSQGSTGRYYGYTF.

The rearrangement links TRBV28 to TRBJ1-5; 7 bases match TRBD1. Germline CDR1 MDHEN, CDR2 SYDVKM. The V gene end was trimmed by 8 bases and the J gene end by 7 bases; junction bases not matched to a gene: 5. The CDR3 totals 12 residues. CDR3 sequence reads: CASWRGPQPQHF. CDR3 bases: TGTGCCAGCTGGAGGGGGCCCCAGCCCCAGCATTTT.

The gene calls are TRBV6-6 and TRBJ1-4; a weak D match, TRBD1 (6 bases). Germline CDR1 reads MNHNY; CDR2 reads SVGAGI (reference sequence). This CDR3 spans 17 amino acids. The V end was cut by 5 bases, the J end by 2 bases, with 18 bases between. This CDR3 reads CASSPRGRTGTNEKLFF. As DNA, the CDR3 is TGTGCCAGCAGTCCCAGGGGTCGGACGGGCACTAATGAAAAACTGTTTTTT.

The rearrangement joins TRBV20-1 to TRBJ2-7; TRBD2 might be the D (6 bases). Trimming stripped 4 bases from V and 2 bases from J, with 6 bases between. This CDR3 has 11 residues. Per the germline V gene, CDR1 is DFQATT and CDR2 is SNEGSKA (reference sequence). CDR3 coding DNA: TGCAGTGCTACTAGCGCCTACGAGCAGTACTTC. This translates into CSATSAYEQYF.

The rearrangement joins TRBV24-1 to TRBJ2-1, with a possible D match to TRBD2 (6 bases). V was clipped by 4 bases and J by 5 bases, with 11 bases between them. CDR1 is KGHDR, CDR2 SFDVKD, per germline. The CDR3 loop spans 14 amino acids. CDR3 sequence reads: CATSEPGLNNEQFF. The DNA for the CDR3 is TGTGCCACCAGTGAGCCGGGACTTAACAATGAGCAGTTCTTC.

The chain combines TRBV11-3 with TRBJ2-5, with D uncertain. V lost 8 bases, J lost 1 base, and 11 bases lay in between. The CDR3 is 13 residues long. Germline-derived CDR1 and CDR2 are SGHNT and YENEEA. CDR3 DNA: TGTGCCAGCGCTAGAGGCGTCCAAGAGACCCAGTACTTC. Translation: CASARGVQETQYF.

This clone showed up just once. This rearrangement joins TRBV6-6 to TRBJ2-5; 9 bases align to TRBD2. V lost 6 bases and J lost 6; bases outside the gene matches: 8. Germline V gene sequence: CDR1 MNHNY, CDR2 SVGAGI (reference sequence). This CDR3 has 14 amino acids. The CDR3, as DNA: TGTGCCAGCAGACCGGGACTAGCTGGGCAGACCCAGTACTTC. Translation gives CASRPGLAGQTQYF.

This chain joins TRBV10-3 and TRBJ2-1, with 7 bases fitting TRBD1. The V and J ends lost 11 bases and 5 bases, in that order; junction bases with no gene match: 15. This CDR3 contains 15 residues. CDR1 is ENHRY, CDR2 SYGVKD, per germline. This chain's CDR3 is CAAIMVADRDNEQFF. CDR3 DNA: TGTGCCGCCATCATGGTAGCCGACAGGGACAATGAGCAGTTCTTC.

As for this clone: This CDR3 is also generated by other DNA sequences in the sample. The chain employs TRBV12-3 or TRBV12-4 and TRBJ1-1; no reliable D call. V lost 5 bases, J lost 1 base, and 5 bases lay in between. The CDR3 loop spans 12 amino acids. The CDR3 DNA reads as TGTGCCAGCAGTCGGGGGAACACTGAAGCTTTCTTT. Translation gives CASSRGNTEAFF.

This clone was picked up one time. This chain's CDR3 is CASSQKRGSYNEQFF. CDR3 nucleotide sequence: TGCGCCAGCAGCCAAAAGCGGGGCTCCTACAATGAGCAGTTCTTC. This chain links TRBV4-3 with TRBJ2-1, with 7 bases fitting TRBD2. The V gene's germline CDR1 is LGHNA and CDR2 YSLEER. This CDR3 region has 15 residues. The V and J ends lost 2 bases and 0 bases, in that order; junction bases with no gene match: 1.

The chain carries TRBV6-5 and TRBJ2-3, with unresolved D. This CDR3 comprises 12 residues. Trimming took 5 bases from V and 8 from J, leaving 11 bases between them. The germline gives CDR1 MNHEY, CDR2 SVGAGI. The CDR3 region is CASSTPPGTQYF. DNA for the CDR3: TGTGCCAGCAGTACCCCTCCGGGTACGCAGTATTTT.

V is TRBV10-2 and J is TRBJ2-2; perhaps TRBD2 as D (6 bases). V was pared by 5 bases and J by 4 bases, with 14 bases between. Germline-derived CDR1 and CDR2 are WSHSY and SAAADI. CDR3 size: 15 residues. CDR3 nucleotides: TGCGCCAGCAGTCTACTAGCTTCGGTCACCGGGGAGCTGTTTTTT. Translating gives CASSLLASVTGELFF.

The V call is TRBV6-2 or TRBV6-3, the J call TRBJ2-7; tentatively, D is TRBD1 (6 bases). The CDR3 contains 15 residues. Germline values: CDR1 MNHEY, CDR2 SVGEGT. Trimming stripped 6 bases from V and 3 bases from J, with 18 bases between. Here the CDR3 DNA reads TGTGCCAGCAGCTTTCTGGACAGTTATAACTACGAGCAGTACTTC. It is translated as CASSFLDSYNYEQYF.

The chain carries TRBV16 and TRBJ1-2, with TRBD1 identical over 8 bases. Trimming removed 4 bases from V and 2 bases from J; junction bases left unmatched: 3. Germline V CDR1 and CDR2: KGHSY, FQNENV. CDR3 size: 14 residues. The CDR3 DNA reads as TGTGCCAGCAGCCGGACAGGGATAAACTATGGCTACACCTTC. Encoded protein: CASSRTGINYGYTF.

The rearrangement links TRBV6-1 to TRBJ2-5, with 9 bases identical to TRBD2. This CDR3 spans 16 amino acids. CDR1 MNHNS and CDR2 SASEGT come from the germline V gene. The trim removed 3 bases at V and 1 base at J, leaving 6 bases unmatched. The CDR3 reads CASSDPAGGSQETQYF. Written as DNA, the CDR3 is TGTGCCAGCAGTGATCCGGCGGGAGGGAGCCAAGAGACCCAGTACTTC.

In its sample, this clone was seen once. V usage is TRBV4-3 and J usage is TRBJ2-7; 8 positions agree with TRBD2. The CDR3 runs 15 residues. The V segment lost 3 bases and the J segment 3 bases; nucleotides outside the gene matches: 7. The germline V gene has CDR1 LGHNA and CDR2 YSLEER. CDR3 sequence: CASSHPPGLDYEQYF. CDR3 nucleotides: TGCGCCAGCAGCCATCCGCCGGGACTAGACTACGAGCAGTACTTC.

The chain employs TRBV4-2 and TRBJ2-1, with 7 bases matching TRBD1. V shed 3 bases and J 1 base; nucleotides not matched to a gene: 9. The CDR3 loop spans 17 amino acids. Germline CDR1 and CDR2: LGHNA and YNFKEQ. The CDR3 reads CASSHHGETGSYNEQFF. The CDR3 DNA sequence: TGTGCCAGCAGCCACCACGGCGAGACAGGGTCCTACAATGAGCAGTTCTTC.

The J gene is TRBJ2-3, the V gene TRBV5-6, with TRBD1 matching over 7 bases. There are 16 residues in the CDR3. The V gene end was trimmed by 2 bases and the J gene end by 2 bases; junction bases not matched to a gene: 8. Germline V gene sequence: CDR1 SGHDT, CDR2 YYEEEE. CDR3 protein: CASSFLDRAPTDTQYF. The DNA for the CDR3 is TGTGCCAGCAGCTTTTTAGACAGGGCGCCCACAGATACGCAGTATTTT.

V gene TRBV2 combines with J gene TRBJ1-1, with a weak D call TRBD1 (6 bases). The CDR3 spans 14 residues. V was trimmed by 7 bases and J by 0 bases, leaving 12 bases between them. Germline assignment: CDR1 SNHLY and CDR2 FYNNEI. CDR3 loop: CASKDSPMNTEAFF. The CDR3 DNA reads as TGTGCCAGCAAGGACAGCCCAATGAACACTGAAGCTTTCTTT. Based on the CDR3 plus reference TRBV2 and TRBJ1-1, the full variable domain is EPEVTQTPSHQVTQMGQEVILRCVPISNHLYFYWYRQILGQKVEFLVSFYNNEISEKSEIFDDQFSVERPDGSNFTLKIRSTKLEDSAMYFCASKDSPMNTEAFFGQGTRLTVV.

The V gene is TRBV7-9, the J gene TRBJ2-7; the match to TRBD2 covers 8 bases. The CDR3 length is 12 residues. V lost 0 bases and J lost 11; bases outside the gene matches: 3. Germline-derived CDR1 and CDR2 are SEHNR and FQNEAQ (reference sequence). CDR3 DNA sequence: TGTGCCAGCAGCTTAGCGATCGGGAGGGAGTACTTC. As protein: CASSLAIGREYF.

The V gene is TRBV4-2, the J gene TRBJ2-7; D perhaps matches TRBD1 (6 bases). The CDR3 extends over 17 amino acids. CDR1 and CDR2 from the germline V gene are LGHNA and YNFKEQ. Trimming left V 0 bases short and J 1 base short, with 16 bases between. In DNA, the CDR3 is TGTGCCAGCAGCCAAGACCCCTCAGGGGCCTCGTCCTACGAGCAGTACTTC. Residues: CASSQDPSGASSYEQYF.

The J gene is TRBJ2-7, the V gene TRBV4-2; D uncertain. Between the trimmed V and J ends, which lost 0 bases and 6 bases, there was a span of 18 bases. CDR1 and CDR2 from the germline V gene are LGHNA and YNFKEQ. The CDR3 consists of 16 residues. The CDR3 is CASSQERKAPWAEQYF. The CDR3 DNA reads TGTGCCAGCAGCCAAGAACGGAAGGCGCCGTGGGCCGAGCAGTACTTC.

The chain joins TRBV30 to TRBJ2-5; possible D gene TRBD2, 6 bases. CDR1 and CDR2 from the germline V gene are GTSNPN and SVGIG (reference sequence). The germline V and J ends were trimmed by 3 bases and 4 bases, with 18 bases remaining between them. The CDR3 sequence is 15 residues long. The CDR3 DNA is TGTGCCTGGAGGCGGGGACTCTACTCCCCAGAGACCCAGTACTTC. This gives the protein CAWRRGLYSPETQYF.

The gene calls are TRBV2 and TRBJ1-3; no definite D call. V gave up 6 bases and J gave up 3 bases, with 12 bases separating them. CDR3 size: 14 residues. Germline V gives CDR1 SNHLY, CDR2 FYNNEI. The CDR3: CASRETGYGNTIYF. The CDR3 DNA sequence: TGTGCCAGCAGAGAGACGGGTTATGGAAACACCATATATTTT.